What follows is one TCR beta chain and its context. Its antigen target is currently unknown. Base qualities were left out, and no much larger clone turns up one base away. Inclusive of the bounding cysteine and phenylalanine, the CDR3 is 15 residues long. Here the CDR3 DNA is all that survives: 45 bases in frame from base 1. CDR1 and CDR2, looked up from the germline V gene, are SGHTA and FQGNSA. Trimming removed 5 bases from V and 5 bases from J, leaving 15 bases between the germline ends. The sample originates from a study of identical twins (dated by TCRdb to the mid-2010s). Describing the broader study: TCR alpha and beta repertoires from monozygotic twins, unrelated adults of various ages and cord blood were deep-sequenced to test whether fetal clonotypes persist. To rule out contamination, replicate twin experiments were performed at different times with different library preparation protocols. What the work shows at the level of the full study, not this receptor alone: Abundant cord blood beta clonotypes had fewer insertions, young adult naive repertoires showed a similar but weaker trend, and memory repertoires showed no such trend. Excess twin sharing in beta out-of-frame sequences was weaker because fewer shared sequences lowered the signal-to-noise ratio. Compared with coincidental sharing between unrelated individuals, out-of-frame TCR alpha sequences shared between twins showed an excess of sequences with low generation probability. Because the same donors could not be followed over many years, conclusions were based on cross-sectional statistical analysis. Zero-insertion analyses could be partly confounded by invariant T cells such as MAIT and iNKT, although diverse VJ usage argued against such confounding for most clonotypes. In monozygotic twins, out-of-frame TCR alpha sharing was systematically underestimated by recombination models, although the models agreed with sharing between unrelated individuals.

Library preparation used 5' RACE. Instrument used: Illumina HiSeq 2000. A universal primer binding site was introduced by template switching, and a unique molecular identifier was present in the final cDNA, enabling accurate counting of TCR cDNA molecules. Specific primers in the conserved constant-segment region were used to synthesize first-strand cDNA for the TCR alpha and beta chains. To control for contamination, each cDNA library was double barcoded with a SMART-Mk sample barcode plus Illumina barcodes. Two successive PCR steps introduced TruSeq adapter sequences along with Illumina sample barcodes. Sequencing of the TCR alpha and beta cDNA libraries was done on the Illumina HiSeq platform using custom primers. Concerning the study's data processing: Unique molecular identifiers were extracted from raw reads with MiGEC, and CDR3 positions were determined with MiXCR. Recombination models were inferred per individual with the repgenHMM and IGoR tools using an EM algorithm. The analysis of shared clonotypes was done with the tcR package in R, with sharing normalized by the product of cloneset sizes. To study raw recombination without the effects of thymic and clonal selection, out-of-frame nonproductive sequences were analyzed. TCRdb trimmed public reads at Q25 via fastp, called clones via MiXCR and kept in-frame beta chains. Here each entry gathers all rows of one CDR3 protein and keeps the most common genes and DNA. What appears here as the V and J calls and clone size reflects TCRdb's work, not the paper's. The sample yields 200,000 to 300,000 distinct CDR3 sequences; about 10% were counted once. In total, the top ten clones hold about a tenth of the sample.

Every donor in the study was a healthy Caucasian. Miltenyi CD45RO+ enrichment and human naive T-cell isolation kits were used to isolate memory (CD45RO+) and naive T cells from PBMC. The sequenced sample consisted of memory T cells sorted from blood. The intended sense of this specimen's cell subset or site label: CD45RO+ enriched T cells. The source of this sequence is a man aged 45-60 years in good health. The chain uses TRBV7-2 and TRBJ2-2; the D gene is perhaps TRBD2, from 5 matching bases. The bases are TGTGCCAGCAGCCCTCGGGGTGGCGGGACCGGGGAGCTGTTTTTT. Translated, it gives CASSPRGGGTGELFF.